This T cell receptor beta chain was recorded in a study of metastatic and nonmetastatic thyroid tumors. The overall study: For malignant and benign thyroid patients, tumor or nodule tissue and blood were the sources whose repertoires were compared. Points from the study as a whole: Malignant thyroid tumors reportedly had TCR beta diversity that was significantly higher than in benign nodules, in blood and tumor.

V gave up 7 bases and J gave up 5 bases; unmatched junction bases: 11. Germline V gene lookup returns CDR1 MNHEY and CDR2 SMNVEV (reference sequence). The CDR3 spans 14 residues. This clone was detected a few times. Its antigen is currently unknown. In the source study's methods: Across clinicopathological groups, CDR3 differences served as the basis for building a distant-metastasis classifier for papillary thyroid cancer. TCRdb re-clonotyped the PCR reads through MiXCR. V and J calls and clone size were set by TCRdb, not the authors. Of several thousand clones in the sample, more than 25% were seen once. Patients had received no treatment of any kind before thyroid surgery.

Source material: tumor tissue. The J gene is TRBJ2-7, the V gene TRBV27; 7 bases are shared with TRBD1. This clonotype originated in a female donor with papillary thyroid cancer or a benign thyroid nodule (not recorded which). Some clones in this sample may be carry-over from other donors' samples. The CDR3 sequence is CASKRTGQLDEQYF. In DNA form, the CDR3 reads TGTGCCAGCAAGCGGACAGGTCAACTCGACGAGCAGTACTTC.